This is a list of T cell receptor beta chains from one sample in a study of blood T cell repertoires in COVID-19. Here immunoSEQ multiplex PCR was the method, and the copy in TCRdb shows in-frame clones only, minus some. This sample has some 410,000 clones, with around 89% found just once. The sample taken for sequencing was PBMCs or T cells enriched from blood (not recorded which). The receptors here all came from a woman in her thirties with acute COVID-19. Each CDR3 is given with its conserved first and last residue. Fields, in order: D gene, J gene, V gene, clone size, CDR3 protein, CDR3 DNA. A D gene is named only where the DNA matches it firmly. Only part of the rows carry a size: once, few, many, or a class if the clone is expanded.

-,TRBJ1-1,TRBV5-1,-,CASSLDRTLVNTEAFF,TGCGCCAGCAGCTTGGACAGGACGTTGGTAAACACTGAAGCTTTCTTT
-,TRBJ2-3,TRBV1,once,CTSSHLPSTTDTQYF,TGCACCAGCAGCCATCTACCGAGCACCACAGATACGCAGTATTTT
-,TRBJ1-5,TRBV10-3,-,CAISVMANQPQHF,TGTGCCATCAGTGTAATGGCAAATCAGCCCCAGCATTTT
-,TRBJ1-1,TRBV7-2,-,CASSLEPGANTEAFF,TGTGCCAGCAGCTTAGAGCCAGGGGCGAACACTGAAGCTTTCTTT
-,TRBJ1-2,TRBV10-3,-,CAITGVLNYGYTF,TGTGCCATCACCGGGGTCCTCAACTATGGCTACACCTTC
TRBD1,TRBJ2-7,TRBV10-1,-,CASSDSGTGGYEQYF,TGCGCCAGCAGTGACTCGGGGACAGGGGGATACGAGCAGTACTTC
TRBD1,TRBJ1-3,TRBV30,-,CAWSAGGSGNTIYF,TGTGCCTGGAGTGCAGGGGGCTCTGGAAACACCATATATTTT
TRBD1,TRBJ1-3,TRBV7-9,-,CASSLEGQGVANTIYF,TGTGCCAGCAGCTTAGAAGGACAGGGTGTGGCAAACACCATATATTTT
TRBD1,TRBJ1-4,TRBV3-1/TRBV3-2,-,CASSPGTGRAAWEKLFF,TGTGCCAGCAGCCCGGGGACAGGGAGGGCTGCTTGGGAAAAACTGTTTTTT
TRBD2,TRBJ2-7,TRBV2,-,CASSEGGGFLEQYF,TGTGCCAGCAGTGAAGGGGGGGGTTTCCTCGAGCAGTACTTC
TRBD1,TRBJ1-2,TRBV6-4,-,CASSDSARGHGYTF,TGTGCCAGCAGTGACTCGGCCAGGGGGCATGGCTACACCTTC
TRBD2,TRBJ2-5,TRBV27,once,CASTEGLAEETQYF,TGTGCCAGCACCGAGGGACTAGCGGAAGAGACCCAGTACTTC
TRBD1,TRBJ2-5,TRBV7-3,-,CASSRPGTGEQETQYF,TGTGCCAGCAGTCGCCCCGGGACAGGAGAACAAGAGACCCAGTACTTC
-,TRBJ1-2,TRBV6-5,once,CASSYRPGASYGYTF,TGTGCCAGCAGTTACCGCCCAGGGGCAAGCTATGGCTACACCTTC
-,TRBJ2-6,TRBV7-9,-,CASSKGAMTLSGANVLTF,TGTGCCAGCAGCAAAGGGGCCATGACACTCTCTGGGGCCAACGTCCTGACTTTC
TRBD1,TRBJ1-2,TRBV7-9,-,CATGQGSYGYTF,TGTGCGACCGGACAGGGGTCCTATGGCTACACCTTC
TRBD2,TRBJ2-3,TRBV9,-,CASSVTKGTSGASSTDTQYF,TGTGCCAGCAGCGTAACGAAGGGGACTAGCGGGGCGTCTAGCACAGATACGCAGTATTTT
TRBD1,TRBJ1-5,TRBV5-6,-,CASSRDRGNQPQHF,TGTGCCAGCAGCCGGGACAGGGGTAACCAGCCCCAGCATTTT
TRBD2,TRBJ2-7,TRBV6-5,-,CASSPLAGGVYEQYF,TGTGCCAGCAGCCCCCTAGCGGGGGGTGTCTACGAGCAGTACTTC
-,TRBJ1-2,TRBV28,-,CASSLRGSGYTF,TGTGCCAGCAGTTTACGCGGTTCTGGCTACACCTTC
-,TRBJ2-1,TRBV18,-,CASSPLASSYNEQFF,TGTGCCAGCTCACCATTGGCCAGCTCCTACAATGAGCAGTTCTTC
-,TRBJ1-5,TRBV6-5,-,CASRGQYSNQPQHF,TGTGCCAGCAGAGGACAGTATAGCAATCAGCCCCAGCATTTT
-,TRBJ2-7,TRBV19,-,CASSIGGLGEQYF,TGTGCCAGTAGTATCGGGGGGCTGGGGGAGCAGTACTTC
-,TRBJ2-2,TRBV6-6,-,CASSYGGMNTGELFF,TGTGCCAGCAGTTATGGGGGGATGAACACCGGGGAGCTGTTTTTT
-,TRBJ2-7,TRBV2,-,CASKRYDEQYF,TGTGCCAGCAAGAGGTACGACGAGCAGTACTTC
TRBD1,TRBJ2-2,TRBV27,-,CASSPVGQGLTGELFF,TGTGCCAGCAGTCCCGTGGGACAGGGACTGACCGGGGAGCTGTTTTTT
-,TRBJ2-3,TRBV7-2,-,CASSLGGPSGGMNTQYF,TGTGCCAGCAGCTTAGGAGGGCCCAGCGGTGGTATGAATACGCAGTATTTT
TRBD1,TRBJ1-3,TRBV9,-,CASSVGQGASGNTIYF,TGTGCCAGCAGCGTAGGTCAGGGGGCCTCCGGAAACACCATATATTTT
-,TRBJ1-4,TRBV28,-,CASSSPGRGGEKLFF,TGTGCCAGCAGTTCCCCCGGACGTGGAGGTGAAAAACTGTTTTTT
-,TRBJ2-3,TRBV6-5,-,CASSKQGFPDTQYF,TGTGCCAGCAGTAAACAGGGTTTCCCAGATACGCAGTATTTT
-,TRBJ2-5,TRBV5-1,once,CASSLAGVGGLQETQYF,TGCGCCAGCAGCTTGGCCGGGGTCGGGGGGCTCCAAGAGACCCAGTACTTC
TRBD1,TRBJ2-2,TRBV24-1,-,CATSDLLDRGQGELFF,TGTGCCACCAGTGATTTACTTGACAGGGGGCAAGGGGAGCTGTTTTTT
-,TRBJ1-2,TRBV15,-,CATSREQVWGYTF,TGTGCCACCAGCAGAGAGCAGGTGTGGGGCTACACCTTC
TRBD1,TRBJ1-6,TRBV6-4,-,CASSDSQGDNSPLHF,TGTGCCAGCAGTGACTCACAGGGGGATAATTCACCCCTCCACTTT
-,TRBJ1-1,TRBV7-2,-,CASSPPDTYITEAFF,TGTGCCAGCAGCCCCCCGGACACCTACATCACTGAAGCTTTCTTT
-,TRBJ2-1,TRBV11-3,-,CASSLEGVAHNEQFF,TGTGCCAGCAGCTTAGAAGGGGTAGCCCACAATGAGCAGTTCTTC
-,TRBJ1-5,TRBV6-5,-,CASYRAGLDQPQHF,TGTGCCAGTTACAGGGCAGGTTTGGATCAGCCCCAGCATTTT
-,TRBJ1-1,TRBV12-3/TRBV12-4,-,CASRNPGRAFF,TGTGCCAGCAGGAACCCAGGGCGCGCTTTCTTT
-,TRBJ1-1,TRBV7-9,-,CASSLWGHGSGTEAFF,TGTGCCAGCAGCTTGTGGGGACACGGGTCGGGCACTGAAGCTTTCTTT
-,TRBJ1-1,TRBV20-1,-,CSAGGDTEAFF,TGCAGTGCCGGGGGGGACACTGAAGCTTTCTTT
TRBD2,TRBJ2-1,TRBV5-1,-,CASSFSGGAIPEQFF,TGCGCCAGCAGCTTTAGCGGGGGGGCCATACCTGAGCAGTTCTTC
-,TRBJ1-2,TRBV27,once,CASSLRGLGGYTF,TGTGCCAGCAGTTTAAGAGGTTTGGGTGGCTACACCTTC
-,TRBJ1-4,TRBV25-1,-,CASSKQGLDEKLFF,TGTGCCAGCAGTAAACAGGGTCTTGATGAAAAACTGTTTTTT
TRBD2,TRBJ2-5,TRBV7-2,-,CASSLGLAGGRGETQYF,TGTGCCAGCAGCTTAGGCCTAGCGGGGGGCAGAGGAGAGACCCAGTACTTC
TRBD1,TRBJ2-5,TRBV23-1,-,CAKEKPGQGPTTETQYF,TGCGCCAAAGAGAAACCGGGACAGGGGCCGACAACAGAGACCCAGTACTTC
TRBD1,TRBJ1-1,TRBV10-2,-,CASILEPGQGTEAFF,TGCGCCAGCATTCTAGAACCGGGACAGGGCACTGAAGCTTTCTTT
TRBD1,TRBJ2-3,TRBV4-3,-,CASSQARGFPMKYF,TGCGCCAGCAGCCAGGCCAGGGGGTTCCCGATGAAGTATTTT
-,TRBJ1-3,TRBV2,-,CASQRQVNSGNTIYF,TGTGCCAGCCAAAGGCAGGTCAACTCTGGAAACACCATATATTTT
TRBD1,TRBJ1-5,TRBV3-1/TRBV3-2,few,CASSQDGTGAIQPQHF,TGTGCCAGCAGCCAAGATGGGACAGGGGCTATTCAGCCCCAGCATTTT
TRBD2,TRBJ2-1,TRBV2,-,CASSEWLAGGAGDEQFF,TGTGCCAGCAGTGAATGGCTAGCGGGGGGCGCCGGCGATGAGCAGTTCTTC
-,TRBJ1-1,TRBV12-3/TRBV12-4,-,CASSFPGTEAFF,TGTGCCAGCAGTTTCCCGGGAACTGAAGCTTTCTTT
TRBD2,TRBJ2-7,TRBV4-1,-,CASSQVVGRSDEQYF,TGCGCCAGCAGCCAAGTCGTCGGGAGGTCGGACGAGCAGTACTTC
TRBD1,TRBJ2-7,TRBV6-2/TRBV6-3,-,CASSPTPLGGENLYEQYF,TGTGCCAGCAGCCCTACCCCCCTAGGGGGCGAAAATCTCTACGAGCAGTACTTC